This passage covers 20 T cell receptor beta chains from one sample sequenced in a study of immune evolution from preneoplasia to lung adenocarcinoma. The method was immunoSEQ multiplex PCR; TCRdb's version includes in-frame clones alone and lacks a portion of them. The repertoire holds around 25,000 clones, with 65% to 75% as singletons. The material sequenced was FFPE invasive lung adenocarcinoma tissue. The receptors here all came from a person between 60 and 70 years old with invasive lung adenocarcinoma. Some clones in this sample may be carry-over from other donors' samples.

The chain carries TRBV7-3 and TRBJ2-1; D gene unclear. Germline-derived CDR1 and CDR2 are SGHTA and FQGTGA. The CDR3 sequence is 14 residues long. V gave up 2 bases and J gave up 5 bases, with 10 bases separating them. DNA of the CDR3: TGTGCCAGCAGCTTAGGACGGACGAACAATGAGCAGTTCTTC. Protein sequence: CASSLGRTNNEQFF.

This chain links TRBV7-2 with TRBJ2-7; D not certain. In germline, CDR1 is SGHTA, CDR2 FQGNSA. The ends were cut back, 2 bases at V and 3 bases at J, with 5 bases in the middle. CDR3 length equals 12 residues. The DNA for the CDR3 is TGTGCCAGCAGCTTACAAAACTACGAGCAGTACTTC. Its protein is CASSLQNYEQYF.

V usage is TRBV27 and J usage is TRBJ1-1; D is uncertain. The CDR3 totals 12 residues. CDR1 and CDR2 (germline): MNHEY, SMNVEV (reference sequence). Trimming removed 6 bases from V and 4 bases from J, with 9 bases in between. This CDR3 reads CASSEAGTEAFF. DNA of the CDR3: TGTGCCAGCAGCGAAGCGGGCACTGAAGCTTTCTTT.

This clone was picked up a small number of times. The rearrangement uses TRBV19 and TRBJ2-1; tentatively, D is TRBD2 (7 bases). Trimming left V 3 bases short and J 8 bases short, with 11 bases between. This CDR3 has 13 residues. Germline V gene data show CDR1 as LNHDA and CDR2 as SQIVND (reference sequence). CDR3 bases: TGTGCCAGTAGTATGCGGGGGCAAGATGAGCAGTTCTTC. Translated: CASSMRGQDEQFF.

The chain uses TRBV5-4 and TRBJ1-4; a weak D match, TRBD1 (5 bases). Germline V lookup: CDR1 SGHNT, CDR2 YYREEE (reference sequence). The CDR3 is 13 residues long. The V end lost 1 base, the J end lost 8 bases, and 9 bases lay between the germline ends. The CDR3: CASSLWDGEKLFF. The DNA for the CDR3 is TGTGCCAGCAGCTTGTGGGACGGAGAAAAACTGTTTTTT.

Here the CDR3 DNA reads TGCGCCAGTGGGATGGCGGGAGCTTCGTACGAGCAGTACTTC. The encoded protein is CASGMAGASYEQYF. J is TRBJ2-7 and V is TRBV5-1, with TRBD2 identical over 7 bases. The germline V gene has CDR1 SGHRS and CDR2 YFSETQ. The CDR3 length is 14 residues. The V and J ends lost 8 bases and 4 bases, in that order; junction bases with no gene match: 12. Filled out from reference TRBV5-1 and TRBJ2-7, the complete variable domain reads KAGVTQTPRYLIKTRGQQVTLSCSPISGHRSVSWYQQTPGQGLQFLFEYFSETQRNKGNFPGRFSGRQFSNSRSEMNVSTLELGDSALYLCASGMAGASYEQYFGPGTRLTVT.

The rearrangement joins TRBV7-3 to TRBJ2-2, with 13 bases identical to TRBD2. Germline lookup yields CDR1 SGHTA and CDR2 FQGTGA. CDR3 length: 15 residues. V trimming: 4 bases; J trimming: 6 bases; junction bases outside the gene matches: 2. CDR3 residues: CASSSGLAGSGELFF. The CDR3 bases are TGTGCCAGCAGCTCGGGACTAGCGGGATCCGGGGAGCTGTTTTTT.

The rearrangement links TRBV19 to TRBJ2-7, with a possible D match to TRBD2 (7 bases). Trimming pared 4 bases from V and 2 bases from J, leaving 12 bases between. The CDR3 covers 14 residues. Germline V gene data show CDR1 as LNHDA and CDR2 as SQIVND (reference sequence). The DNA for the CDR3 is TGTGCCAGTAGTAGCGGGGGCAATCCCTACGAGCAGTACTTC. Translation gives CASSSGGNPYEQYF. Full variable domain (outside the CDR3, taken from reference TRBV19 and TRBJ2-7): DGGITQSPKYLFRKEGQNVTLSCEQNLNHDAMYWYRQDPGQGLRLIYYSQIVNDFQKGDIAEGYSVSREKKESFPLTVTSAQKNPTAFYLCASSSGGNPYEQYFGPGTRLTVT.

The gene calls are TRBV28 and TRBJ1-4; D gene unclear. CDR3 length: 15 residues. Germline lookup yields CDR1 MDHEN and CDR2 SYDVKM. V lost 5 bases and J 8 bases, leaving 18 bases between the germline ends. The CDR3 region has the DNA TGTGCCAGCAGTGCCCACTCTGGAGGGCAGGAAAAACTGTTTTTT. It encodes CASSAHSGGQEKLFF.

V and J are TRBV5-6 and TRBJ2-7, with D perhaps matching TRBD1 (5 bases). The CDR3 sequence is 15 residues long. The V gene lost 0 bases and the J gene lost 3 bases, with 13 bases spanning the gap. Germline V CDR1 and CDR2: SGHDT, YYEEEE. The CDR3 nucleotides are TGTGCCAGCAGCTTGGGGGCAGGGCCTTACTACGAGCAGTACTTC. Its protein is CASSLGAGPYYEQYF.

The genes are TRBV21-1 and TRBJ2-7; TRBD1, the table's D call, lacks a check against the DNA. TRBV21-1 is given as a pseudogene. CDR3 size: 18 residues. The CDR3, as DNA: TGTGCCAGCAGCAATGCCCTCGCACCGACAGGGGCTACCTACGAGCAGTACTTC. The encoded protein is CASSNALAPTGATYEQYF.

This chain joins TRBV5-1 and TRBJ2-2, with D possibly called TRBD1 or TRBD2 (5 bases each). Trimming took 3 bases from V and 4 from J, leaving 7 bases between them. Germline loops: CDR1 SGHRS, CDR2 YFSETQ. The CDR3 runs to 13 residues. The CDR3 coding sequence is TGCGCCAGCAGCTACGGGGCCACCGGGGAGCTGTTTTTT. Its translation: CASSYGATGELFF.

Sample share makes this clone large (0.1 to 1%). The chain has TRBV15 and TRBJ2-3; a possible D gene is TRBD2 (6 bases). V dropped 0 bases and J dropped 1 base, with 8 bases sitting between them. CDR3 length equals 15 residues. CDR1 and CDR2 from the germline V gene are LNHNV and YYDKDF (reference sequence). The CDR3 DNA sequence: TGTGCCACCAGCAGAGAGTGGGGGGGCACAGATACGCAGTATTTT. This translates into CATSREWGGTDTQYF.

This clone showed up just a few times. The chain is built from TRBV2 and TRBJ2-1; D gene unclear. The CDR3 covers 12 residues. Trimming left V 4 bases short and J 7 bases short, with 8 bases between. From germline, CDR1 is SNHLY and CDR2 FYNNEI. This CDR3 reads CASSVLSNEQFF. CDR3 bases: TGTGCCAGCAGTGTACTTAGTAATGAGCAGTTCTTC.

V gene TRBV18 combines with J gene TRBJ2-2, with 7 bases that match TRBD1. CDR1 and CDR2 from the germline V gene are KGHSH and LQKENI. The CDR3 sequence is 16 residues long. With 6 bases clipped from V and 4 bases from J, the junction kept 11 bases outside the gene matches. The CDR3 coding sequence is TGTGCCAGCTCTCCAACAGGGGTTGGGAGCACCGGGGAGCTGTTTTTT. Protein product: CASSPTGVGSTGELFF.

The rearrangement joins TRBV7-2 to TRBJ2-3; D is uncertain. The CDR3 consists of 12 residues. Trimming took off 5 bases at V and 5 bases at J, with 8 bases between the two ends. In germline, CDR1 is SGHTA, CDR2 FQGNSA. CDR3 in DNA: TGTGCCAGCAGCCGATACATAGATACGCAGTATTTT. It is translated as CASSRYIDTQYF.

The chain combines TRBV10-3 with TRBJ1-2, with a weak D call TRBD1 (6 bases). The CDR3 loop spans 14 amino acids. Germline CDR1 and CDR2: ENHRY and SYGVKD. V was cut by 6 bases and J by 0 bases, with 11 bases left in between. The CDR3 loop reads CAIRRQEANYGYTF. As DNA, the CDR3 is TGTGCCATCAGGCGACAGGAAGCTAACTATGGCTACACCTTC.

The CDR3 sequence is CTSSFSGGQETQYF. The CDR3 DNA reads TGTACCAGCAGCTTTTCCGGGGGCCAAGAGACCCAGTACTTC. V gene TRBV7-2 combines with J gene TRBJ2-5; tentative D call: TRBD2 (6 bases). Germline-derived CDR1 and CDR2 are SGHTA and FQGNSA. CDR3 length: 14 residues. V lost 3 bases and J 1 base, leaving 9 bases between the germline ends.

The chain couples TRBV7-2 to TRBJ2-5; a weak D match, TRBD2 (6 bases). The CDR3 length is 15 residues. The V end lost 0 bases, the J end lost 3 bases, and 11 bases lay between the germline ends. The germline V gene has CDR1 SGHTA and CDR2 FQGNSA. CDR3 loop: CASSLAGTGEETQYF. In DNA form, the CDR3 reads TGTGCCAGCAGCTTAGCTGGGACTGGAGAAGAGACCCAGTACTTC.

V gene TRBV29-1 combines with J gene TRBJ1-1; D is uncertain. Germline-derived CDR1 and CDR2 are SQVTM and ANQGSEA. The CDR3 has 11 residues. Between the trimmed V and J ends, which lost 5 bases and 6 bases, there was a span of 10 bases. The CDR3 DNA follows: TGCAGCGTTCGGAGGGAGGCTGAAGCTTTCTTT. It is translated as CSVRREAEAFF.